This T cell receptor beta chain was profiled in a study of Tregs in tolerant kidney transplant recipients. Study-wide results and limits: Tregs expanded with activated donor B cells seemed most donor-specific.

Data came from immunoSEQ multiplex PCR; TCRdb stores just in-frame clones and leaves some out. The data hold about 64,000 clones, with approximately 98% observed a single time. Note on this clone: Its specificity is not known.

CD4+CD25+CD127- Tregs, CD4+CD25- non-Tregs, CD4 and CD8 cells were sorted. This specimen was Tregs from blood, taken before the transplant. This TCR was recovered from a human donor who received a combined kidney and bone marrow transplant.

CDR3 nucleotide sequence: TGTGCCAGCAGTGAGCGGGGAACCATATACAATGAGCAGTTCTTC. Its translation: CASSERGTIYNEQFF. The chain recombines TRBV6-1 with TRBJ2-1; D perhaps matches TRBD2 (6 bases). The germline gives CDR1 MNHNS, CDR2 SASEGT. CDR3 length: 15 amino acids. V was clipped by 3 bases and J by 4 bases, with 13 bases between them.